The 17 T cell receptor beta chains below come from one sample, sequenced in a study of molecular identifiers for immune sequencing clone quantification (dated by TCRdb to the late 2010s). Libraries came from PCR. Data came from an Illumina HiSeq 4000. The raw public reads went through TCRdb reprocessing: fastp at Q25, MiXCR clone calling, in-frame beta chains kept. Each entry merges the rows of one CDR3 protein and shows their most common DNA and genes. The sample profile shows hundreds of thousands of distinct CDR3 sequences; approximately 20% of them were found once. The ten largest make up 0.75% to 0.95% of the sample. Sequenced material: naive CD8+ T cells from blood, with Jurkat cell RNA spiked in. The sample's cell subset or site label, decoded: FACS-sorted CD8+CD4-CCR7+CD45RA+ naive T cells. The source of these receptors is a human donor in good health. Some libraries in this study had Jurkat cell RNA spiked in.

In this sample, this clonotype turned up a few times. The rearrangement joins TRBV27 to TRBJ1-1, with D uncertain. This CDR3 spans 14 amino acids. The V gene lost 5 bases and the J gene lost 2 bases, with 12 bases spanning the gap. CDR1 is MNHEY, CDR2 SMNVEV, per germline (reference sequence). The CDR3 sequence: CASSTLFTNTEAFF. The CDR3 region has the DNA TGTGCCAGCAGTACTCTTTTTACTAACACTGAAGCTTTCTTT.

This clonotype was found a few times. The chain couples TRBV27 to TRBJ2-1, with D hard to call. CDR1 is MNHEY, CDR2 SMNVEV, per germline (reference sequence). Trimming stripped 7 bases from V and 0 bases from J, with 7 bases between. There are 13 residues in the CDR3. CDR3 loop: CASMKPSYNEQFF. CDR3 sequence (DNA): TGTGCCAGCATGAAGCCCTCCTACAATGAGCAGTTCTTC.

This clonotype was detected ten times or more. The genes are TRBV19 and TRBJ2-7, with 8 bases matching TRBD1. The CDR3 totals 13 residues. The germline V gene encodes CDR1 LNHDA and CDR2 SQIVND (reference sequence). V was clipped by 4 bases and J by 6 bases; unmatched bases: 5. The CDR3 loop reads CASSKTGVLEQYF. CDR3 nucleotides: TGTGCCAGTAGTAAGACAGGGGTCCTCGAGCAGTACTTC.

In this sample, this clonotype turned up many times. V usage is TRBV12-3 or TRBV12-4 and J usage is TRBJ2-2; no definite D call. This CDR3 contains 14 residues. Trimming removed 2 bases from V and 3 bases from J, with 7 bases in between. CDR3 in DNA: TGTGCCAGCAGTTTAAACTCCTACACCGGGGAGCTGTTTTTT. This gives the protein CASSLNSYTGELFF.

In the case of this clonotype: Given a much more abundant clone one base away, this may be a read error. Lacking the conserved final phenylalanine or tryptophan, this CDR3 likely reflects a read error. The chain joins TRBV20-1 to TRBJ2-1; unclear D gene. Looked up from germline, CDR1 is DFQATT and CDR2 is SNEGSKA (reference sequence). The CDR3 has 12 residues. Trimming pared 7 bases from V and 4 bases from J, leaving 11 bases between. The CDR3 bases are TGCAGTGTCTTGCAATTGTACAATGAGCAGTTCCTC. As protein: CSVLQLYNEQFL.

Concerning this clonotype: A single base separates this from a much larger clone, so it may be a read error. The V and J genes are TRBV4-1 and TRBJ1-5; D not resolved. This CDR3 has 13 amino acids. In germline, CDR1 is MGHRA, CDR2 YSYEKL. CDR3 bases: TGCGCCAGCAGCCAAGTCCCGAGTCAGTCCCAGCATTTT. It encodes CASSQVPSQSQHF.

The genes are TRBV27 and TRBJ1-1; 9 nucleotides line up with TRBD1. The V segment lost 6 bases and the J segment 0 bases; nucleotides outside the gene matches: 5. The V gene's germline CDR1 is MNHEY and CDR2 SMNVEV (reference sequence). This CDR3 is built from 15 residues. The CDR3 sequence: CASRGGTGMNTEAFF. DNA for the CDR3: TGTGCCAGCAGGGGGGGGACAGGGATGAACACTGAAGCTTTCTTT.

In this sample, this clonotype turned up many times. This chain joins TRBV6-2 or TRBV6-3 and TRBJ1-1; no reliable D call. In germline, CDR1 is MNHEY, CDR2 SVGEGT. This CDR3 comprises 16 residues. V lost 0 bases and J lost 3, with 14 bases in between. The CDR3 coding sequence is TGTGCCAGCAGTTACTCTTTGCGGGGTTTTGACACTGAAGCTTTCTTT. Its protein is CASSYSLRGFDTEAFF.

The V and J genes are TRBV19 and TRBJ2-7; D possibly uses TRBD1 or TRBD2 (6 bases each). Looked up from germline, CDR1 is LNHDA and CDR2 is SQIVND (reference sequence). V was shortened by 4 bases and J by 6 bases, with 16 bases between the two germline ends. CDR3 length equals 14 residues. CDR3 sequence: CASSTWDGGGEQYF. The CDR3 bases are TGTGCCAGTAGTACCTGGGACGGAGGGGGCGAGCAGTACTTC.

The chain links TRBV2 to TRBJ2-3; TRBD2 might be the D (5 bases). This CDR3 contains 13 residues. Germline lookup yields CDR1 SNHLY and CDR2 FYNNEI. Trimming pared 6 bases from V and 8 bases from J, leaving 15 bases between. CDR3 sequence: CASRETLRATQYF. The CDR3 region has the DNA TGTGCCAGCAGGGAGACATTGCGGGCTACGCAGTATTTT.

V usage is TRBV4-2 and J usage is TRBJ1-1; D unclear. The germline V gene has CDR1 LGHNA and CDR2 YNFKEQ. The ends were cut back, 4 bases at V and 3 bases at J, with 18 bases in the middle. This CDR3 is built from 16 residues. The CDR3 sequence: CASSLVVRATYTEAFF. The CDR3 region has the DNA TGTGCCAGCAGCCTAGTCGTCCGGGCCACCTACACTGAAGCTTTCTTT.

Many counts were recorded for this clonotype. The chain combines TRBV5-1 with TRBJ2-5; 14 bases agree with TRBD2. Germline trimming cut 4 bases from V and 2 bases from J; bases unmatched to any gene: 10. Germline V CDR1 and CDR2: SGHRS, YFSETQ. The CDR3 has 18 amino acids. CDR3 in amino acids: CASSLRLAGGPGQETQYF. For the CDR3, the DNA is TGCGCCAGCAGCCTACGACTAGCGGGGGGGCCCGGGCAAGAGACCCAGTACTTC.

This clonotype was seen repeatedly, ten times or more. This chain connects TRBV5-6 to TRBJ2-3; 7 nucleotides match TRBD2. The J segment lost 2 bases and the V segment lost 1 base, leaving 7 bases of the junction unmatched. The CDR3 is made up of 16 amino acids. The V gene's germline CDR1 is SGHDT and CDR2 YYEEEE. The CDR3 sequence is CASSLSPAGFTDTQYF. The CDR3 nucleotides read TGTGCCAGCAGCTTGTCGCCAGCGGGATTCACAGATACGCAGTATTTT.

There are many counts of this clonotype. The chain links TRBV10-3 to TRBJ2-3; either TRBD1 or TRBD2 may supply D (5 bases each). Germline V lookup: CDR1 ENHRY, CDR2 SYGVKD. CDR3 size: 14 residues. The V end lost 4 bases, the J end lost 0 bases, and 8 bases lay between the germline ends. As DNA, the CDR3 is TGTGCCATCAGTGGGGACCTTAGCACAGATACGCAGTATTTT. It translates to CAISGDLSTDTQYF.

This clonotype occurred many times. This chain uses TRBV27 with TRBJ2-2; D is perhaps TRBD1 (6 bases). Trimming stripped 4 bases from V and 4 bases from J, with 22 bases between. Germline CDR1 reads MNHEY; CDR2 reads SMNVEV (reference sequence). This CDR3 region has 18 residues. CDR3 amino acids: CASSWRQVSYTATGELFF. The CDR3 region has the DNA TGTGCCAGCAGTTGGCGACAGGTTTCCTACACGGCCACCGGGGAGCTGTTTTTT.

In this sample, this clonotype turned up many times. This chain links TRBV6-1 with TRBJ2-3; no clear D. V gave up 10 bases and J gave up 0 bases, with 11 bases separating them. CDR3 length: 13 residues. Per the germline V gene, CDR1 is MNHNS and CDR2 is SASEGT. Here the CDR3 reads CATNLLSTDTQYF. CDR3 DNA: TGTGCCACGAACCTACTTAGCACAGATACGCAGTATTTT.

This clonotype was observed a few times. CDR3 coding DNA: TGCAGTGCTAGTACGTGGAGAAGCGGGACAGACAATGAGCAGTTCTTC. It yields the protein CSASTWRSGTDNEQFF. The chain recombines TRBV20-1 with TRBJ2-1, with D possibly called TRBD1 or TRBD2 (7 bases each). Germline assignment: CDR1 DFQATT and CDR2 SNEGSKA (reference sequence). The length of the CDR3 is 16 residues. Trimming stripped 3 bases from V and 5 bases from J, with 20 bases between.